What follows are 2 T cell receptor beta chains derived from one specimen sequenced in a study of cytomegalovirus exposure and HLA in healthy donors. A multiplex PCR was run with 60 Vbeta primers and 13 Jbeta primers. Assay used: immunoSEQ multiplex PCR; TCRdb lists only in-frame clones, some missing. The clone table shows roughly 80,000 clones, with the ten largest holding approximately 0.63%. The specimen sequenced was PBMCs. The receptors were gathered from a man aged 50-60 years in good health and CMV-seronegative.

CDR3 sequence reads: CASTPSLSDGYTF. The CDR3 DNA is TGTGCCAGTACCCCCAGTTTGTCCGATGGCTACACCTTC. The chain combines TRBV19 with TRBJ1-2; D is ambiguous. Germline values: CDR1 LNHDA, CDR2 SQIVND (reference sequence). Trimming left V 7 bases short and J 6 bases short, with 15 bases between. There are 13 residues in the CDR3.

On this clone itself: Different DNA sequences within this sample yield the same CDR3. The genes are TRBV9 and TRBJ1-1, with D possibly matching TRBD1 (5 bases). CDR1 and CDR2 (germline): SGDLS, YYNGEE. Trimming stripped 0 bases from V and 7 bases from J, with 10 bases between. The CDR3 is 13 amino acids. The CDR3 coding sequence is TGTGCCAGCAGCGTAGGAGGAACAGGTGAAGCTTTCTTT. Residues: CASSVGGTGEAFF.